The 8 T cell receptor beta chains below were found in one sample sequenced in a study of post-analysis software for immune sequencing data. TCR beta libraries were prepared from cDNA with unique molecular identifiers. TCRdb re-called the PCR reads with MiXCR, one entry per CDR3 protein. The sample includes roughly 670,000 distinct CDR3 sequences, over 45% of them seen just once. No cognate antigen is known for these TCRs. Overall study results and limits: Among roughly five TRBV segments more frequent in patients than controls were TRBV5-6, TRBV5-1 and TRBV20-1.

The sequencing input was blood. The receptors originated from a girl aged 2-15 years with multiple sclerosis.

This chain links TRBV2 with TRBJ2-1; 7 nucleotides match TRBD2. Germline lookup yields CDR1 SNHLY and CDR2 FYNNEI. With 8 bases clipped from V and 3 bases from J, the junction kept 4 bases outside the gene matches. There are 13 residues in the CDR3. CDR3 amino acids: CASLGGSYNEQFF. DNA of the CDR3: TGTGCCAGCTTAGGCGGGAGCTACAATGAGCAGTTCTTC.

Ten or more counts support this clonotype. This sequence joins TRBV5-1 and TRBJ1-2, with D unresolved. CDR1 is SGHRS and CDR2 is YFSETQ in the germline V gene. Trimming stripped 0 bases from V and 4 bases from J, with 4 bases between. CDR3 length: 12 amino acids. The CDR3 protein is CASSLDGYGYTF. Here the CDR3 DNA reads TGCGCCAGCAGCTTGGACGGCTATGGCTACACCTTC. The variable domain in full, with the rest retrieved from reference TRBV5-1 and TRBJ1-2, is KAGVTQTPRYLIKTRGQQVTLSCSPISGHRSVSWYQQTPGQGLQFLFEYFSETQRNKGNFPGRFSGRQFSNSRSEMNVSTLELGDSALYLCASSLDGYGYTFGSGTRLTVV.

V usage is TRBV4-3 and J usage is TRBJ2-3; 10 nucleotides align to TRBD1. Trimming took 1 base from V and 5 from J; bases not matched to a gene: 3. The V gene's germline CDR1 is LGHNA and CDR2 YSLEER. The CDR3 totals 15 residues. The CDR3 DNA reads TGCGCCAGCAGCCAAGGGGGACAGGGGAAAGATACGCAGTATTTT. This codes for CASSQGGQGKDTQYF.

This clonotype occurred once. J is TRBJ2-3 and V is TRBV15; TRBD2 might be the D (6 bases). There are 17 residues in the CDR3. The V end was cut by 0 bases, the J end by 0 bases, with 13 bases between. The germline CDR1 and CDR2 sequences are LNHNV and YYDKDF (reference sequence). The CDR3 bases are TGTGCCACCAGCAGAGATTCACTAGCAGCTAGCACAGATACGCAGTATTTT. Translated, it gives CATSRDSLAASTDTQYF.

This clonotype showed up many times. V is TRBV7-2 and J is TRBJ2-1, with 10 bases identical to TRBD2. From germline, CDR1 is SGHTA and CDR2 FQGNSA. The ends lost 3 bases at V and 9 bases at J; junction bases unmatched: 2. This CDR3 comprises 13 residues. CDR3 protein: CASSLTSGFEQFF. CDR3 nucleotides: TGTGCCAGCAGCTTGACTAGCGGGTTTGAGCAGTTCTTC.

This chain joins TRBV6-2 or TRBV6-3 and TRBJ2-3; D might be TRBD2 (5 bases). There are 17 residues in the CDR3. V was shortened by 4 bases and J by 0 bases, with 17 bases between the two germline ends. CDR1 and CDR2 from the germline V gene are MNHEY and SVGEGT. The CDR3 is CASSWPGLNPSTDTQYF. Here the CDR3 DNA reads TGTGCCAGCAGTTGGCCAGGACTTAACCCGAGCACAGATACGCAGTATTTT.

The sample holds a few counts of this clonotype. The chain combines TRBV11-1 with TRBJ2-5, with TRBD2 matching over 9 bases. The CDR3 has 14 residues. The germline CDR1 and CDR2 sequences are SGHAT and FQDESV (reference sequence). J lost 4 bases, V lost 8 bases, and 8 bases had no gene match. The CDR3 region has the DNA TGTGCCAGCGGGTCCGGGACTAGCACAGAGACCCAGTACTTC. Amino acids: CASGSGTSTETQYF.

This clonotype appeared a few times. This rearrangement joins TRBV7-9 to TRBJ1-6; no definite D call. CDR1 SEHNR and CDR2 FQNEAQ come from the germline V gene (reference sequence). With 1 base removed from V and 8 bases from J, the gap between germline ends came to 9 bases. This CDR3 has 14 amino acids. The CDR3: CASSLGSTHSPLHF. The DNA for the CDR3 is TGTGCCAGCAGCTTAGGTAGTACGCATTCACCCCTCCACTTT.